The 15 T cell receptor beta chains reported below all come from one sample, sequenced in a study of T cell clusters in autoimmune cytopenias. TRB was amplified from roughly 250 ng of peripheral blood genomic DNA per sample. TRB was amplified by touch-down multiplex PCR, primer pools A and B combined. TCRdb re-called the multiplex PCR reads and gives one entry per CDR3 protein, without DNA. The sample table includes around 15,000 distinct CDR3 sequences. The sequencing input was peripheral blood. Receptors originate from a human donor with an autoimmune cytopenia or autoimmune hepatitis (not recorded which).

Considering frequency, this clonotype is medium-sized. The chain links TRBV19 to TRBJ1-2; TCRdb's assignment of TRBD1 cannot be checked, as there is no DNA. Germline V gene lookup returns CDR1 LNHDA and CDR2 SQIVND (reference sequence). The CDR3 runs to 15 residues. The CDR3 region is CASSPTGGAMYGYTF.

This clonotype ranks as medium-sized (0.01 to 0.1%) in terms of frequency. The genes are TRBV19 and TRBJ2-1; there is no DNA to check the TCRdb D call of TRBD2. Per the germline V gene, CDR1 is LNHDA and CDR2 is SQIVND (reference sequence). The CDR3 has 16 residues. This chain's CDR3 is CASSIARTSGGNEQFF.

This sequence joins TRBV18 and TRBJ2-1; TCRdb names TRBD1, which stays unverified in the absence of DNA. The CDR3 totals 16 residues. CDR1 is KGHSH and CDR2 is LQKENI in the germline V gene. CDR3 in amino acids: CASSPLGTGFLNEQFF.

V usage is TRBV12-3 or TRBV12-4 and J usage is TRBJ1-2. The CDR3 is made up of 15 amino acids. CDR3 in amino acids: CASSFTGRSGGGYTF.

The V gene is TRBV30, the J gene TRBJ1-5. Germline CDR1 is GTSNPN and CDR2 is SVGIG (reference sequence). The CDR3 has 15 residues. The CDR3 region is CAWSVLYSLNQPQHF. Combining the CDR3 with reference TRBV30 and TRBJ1-5 gives the whole variable domain SQTIHQWPATLVQPVGSPLSLECTVEGTSNPNLYWYRQAAGRGLQLLFYSVGIGQISSEVPQNLSASRPQDRQFILSSKKLLLSDSGFYLCAWSVLYSLNQPQHFGDGTRLSIL.

The genes are TRBV6-1 and TRBJ1-6; the TCRdb D gene call, TRBD1, has no DNA to confirm it. CDR3 length: 12 residues. The germline V gene has CDR1 MNHNS and CDR2 SASEGT. The CDR3: CASGGGSSPLHF.

The chain has TRBV15 and TRBJ1-4; TCRdb outputs TRBD1, but without DNA this stays unchecked. Germline V CDR1 and CDR2: LNHNV, YYDKDF (reference sequence). This CDR3 has 21 residues. The CDR3 loop reads CATSRDQAGGGSNPTNEKLFF.

This chain links TRBV18 with TRBJ2-5; checking the TCRdb D call of TRBD1 is not possible without DNA. CDR3 size: 15 residues. Germline V gene data show CDR1 as KGHSH and CDR2 as LQKENI. This CDR3 is CASSMMTGGQETQYF.

The genes are TRBV5-6 and TRBJ2-1; TCRdb names TRBD2, which stays unverified in the absence of DNA. This CDR3 has 15 amino acids. Germline V lookup: CDR1 SGHDT, CDR2 YYEEEE. CDR3 protein: CASSLGPGTYNEQFF.

This clonotype is medium-sized by frequency. This sequence joins TRBV12-3 or TRBV12-4 and TRBJ2-1; TCRdb picks TRBD2, but there is no DNA to check that call. CDR3 length: 13 residues. CDR3 sequence: CASSLGSGDEQFF.

The V call is TRBV19, the J call TRBJ1-4; the D call of TRBD1 rests on TCRdb alone, since no DNA is present to check it. The CDR3 consists of 14 residues. CDR1 and CDR2 from the germline V gene are LNHDA and SQIVND (reference sequence). CDR3 region: CASSEGQGAEKLFF.

The rearrangement links TRBV6-6 to TRBJ2-3; TCRdb's D call, TRBD1, is unchecked because there is no DNA. Germline CDR1 is MNHNY and CDR2 is SVGAGI (reference sequence). CDR3 length: 15 residues. CDR3 region: CASSGGSASTDTQYF.

The gene calls are TRBV6-1 and TRBJ2-2; TCRdb picks TRBD1, but there is no DNA to check that call. The CDR3 is made up of 15 amino acids. Germline V gene data show CDR1 as MNHNS and CDR2 as SASEGT. This CDR3 is CASTSGTGYTGELFF.

The chain has TRBV12-3 or TRBV12-4 and TRBJ1-1; checking the TCRdb D call of TRBD1 is not possible without DNA. There are 12 residues in the CDR3. The CDR3 protein is CASSYGGEEAFF.

The V gene is TRBV27, the J gene TRBJ2-7; TCRdb gives TRBD2 as the D gene, but with no DNA this cannot be confirmed. This CDR3 has 14 residues. Germline V gives CDR1 MNHEY, CDR2 SMNVEV (reference sequence). The CDR3 is CASSGSGRAREQYF.